These T cell receptor beta chains were read from a single sample in a study of shared clonotypes between healthy human individuals. The repertoire was sequenced with immunoSEQ multiplex PCR; TCRdb's copy has only in-frame clones and lacks some. The table records under 1,100,000 clones, about 80% of them present only once. Material for sequencing was memory CD4+ T cells sorted from blood. The receptors stem from a man aged 18 to 35 in good health. The CDR3 runs from the conserved cysteine through the conserved F or W. The order of the fields is CDR3 length, V gene, J gene, clone size, D gene, CDR3 DNA, CDR3 protein. The D gene is left open where the match is weak. Rows give clone size only sometimes, using once, few, many, or a class for an expanded clone.

CDR3 length: 14
V gene: TRBV7-2
J gene: TRBJ2-7
clone size: .
D gene: .
CDR3 DNA: TGTGCCAGCACCCTCCAGGGGAGCACGTACGAGCAGTACTTC
CDR3 protein: CASTLQGSTYEQYF

CDR3 length: 15
V gene: TRBV7-9
J gene: TRBJ2-1
clone size: .
D gene: .
CDR3 DNA: TGTGCCAGCAGCCCCAAAGGGGGCTCCTACAATGAGCAGTTCTTC
CDR3 protein: CASSPKGGSYNEQFF

CDR3 length: 15
V gene: TRBV6-1
J gene: TRBJ1-5
clone size: .
D gene: .
CDR3 DNA: TGTGCCAGCAGCCTGTCGGGGAGGGGCAATCAGCCCCAGCATTTT
CDR3 protein: CASSLSGRGNQPQHF

CDR3 length: 15
V gene: TRBV19
J gene: TRBJ2-3
clone size: .
D gene: TRBD2
CDR3 DNA: TGTGCCAGTAGCCCTCTAACGGGAGGGACAGATACGCAGTATTTT
CDR3 protein: CASSPLTGGTDTQYF

CDR3 length: 15
V gene: TRBV9
J gene: TRBJ2-1
clone size: .
D gene: .
CDR3 DNA: TGTGCCAGCAGCGTGGACTCCCCCCATTACAATGAGCAGTTCTTC
CDR3 protein: CASSVDSPHYNEQFF

CDR3 length: 15
V gene: TRBV11-3
J gene: TRBJ2-5
clone size: once
D gene: TRBD2
CDR3 DNA: TGTGCCAGCAGCTTAACTAGCGGTACCCAAGAGACCCAGTACTTC
CDR3 protein: CASSLTSGTQETQYF

CDR3 length: 14
V gene: TRBV6-5
J gene: TRBJ2-5
clone size: .
D gene: .
CDR3 DNA: TGTGCCAGCAGTCCGACGGGGCCCCAAGAGACCCAGTACTTC
CDR3 protein: CASSPTGPQETQYF

CDR3 length: 14
V gene: TRBV19
J gene: TRBJ1-1
clone size: .
D gene: .
CDR3 DNA: TGTGCCAGTAAACGGCAAGCAGGGAACACTGAAGCTTTCTTT
CDR3 protein: CASKRQAGNTEAFF

CDR3 length: 15
V gene: TRBV5-6
J gene: TRBJ2-7
clone size: .
D gene: .
CDR3 DNA: TGTGCCAGCAGCACAGTGGAGGGGAGGACCTACGAGCAGTACTTC
CDR3 protein: CASSTVEGRTYEQYF

CDR3 length: 14
V gene: TRBV29-1
J gene: TRBJ2-2
clone size: .
D gene: .
CDR3 DNA: TGCAGCGTGGCAGGGTCTATTAACACCGGGGAGCTGTTTTTT
CDR3 protein: CSVAGSINTGELFF

CDR3 length: 16
V gene: TRBV4-2
J gene: TRBJ1-3
clone size: .
D gene: .
CDR3 DNA: TGTGCCAGCAGCCAAATAGGGGGGAGCTCTGGAAACACCATATATTTT
CDR3 protein: CASSQIGGSSGNTIYF

CDR3 length: 14
V gene: TRBV28
J gene: TRBJ1-2
clone size: .
D gene: TRBD1
CDR3 DNA: TGTGCCAGCAGTACAGAGACAGGGCCTGGAGGCTACACCTTC
CDR3 protein: CASSTETGPGGYTF

CDR3 length: 13
V gene: TRBV5-1
J gene: TRBJ2-2
clone size: .
D gene: TRBD1
CDR3 DNA: TGCGCCAGTAACAGGGGAATGGCCGGGGAGCTGTTTTTT
CDR3 protein: CASNRGMAGELFF

CDR3 length: 15
V gene: TRBV14
J gene: TRBJ2-1
clone size: few
D gene: TRBD2
CDR3 DNA: TGTGCCAGCAGCCAAGCGGGAGGGCCCTACAATGAGCAGTTCTTC
CDR3 protein: CASSQAGGPYNEQFF

CDR3 length: 16
V gene: TRBV5-1
J gene: TRBJ1-2
clone size: .
D gene: .
CDR3 DNA: TGCGCCAGCAACGGCGGGCAGACCGTGACTAACTATGGCTACACCTTC
CDR3 protein: CASNGGQTVTNYGYTF

CDR3 length: 15
V gene: TRBV5-1
J gene: TRBJ2-2
clone size: .
D gene: TRBD1
CDR3 DNA: TGCGCCAGCAGCTTGGGACAGGGTTACGCCGGGGAGCTGTTTTTT
CDR3 protein: CASSLGQGYAGELFF

CDR3 length: 14
V gene: TRBV4-1
J gene: TRBJ1-1
clone size: .
D gene: .
CDR3 DNA: TGCGCCAGCAGAGGACCCTTAAGGAACACTGAAGCTTTCTTT
CDR3 protein: CASRGPLRNTEAFF

CDR3 length: 13
V gene: TRBV18
J gene: TRBJ2-2
clone size: once
D gene: .
CDR3 DNA: TGTGCCAGCTCATATACGGATGCCGGGGAGCTGTTTTTT
CDR3 protein: CASSYTDAGELFF

CDR3 length: 14
V gene: TRBV7-2
J gene: TRBJ2-5
clone size: .
D gene: TRBD2
CDR3 DNA: TGTGCCAGCAGCTTAGGTGGGGTAGCGGGGACCCAGTACTTC
CDR3 protein: CASSLGGVAGTQYF

CDR3 length: 12
V gene: TRBV11-2
J gene: TRBJ1-1
clone size: .
D gene: .
CDR3 DNA: TGTGCCAGCAGCTTCCTGGCGGCAAGAGCTTTCTTT
CDR3 protein: CASSFLAARAFF

CDR3 length: 15
V gene: TRBV18
J gene: TRBJ2-7
clone size: .
D gene: TRBD1
CDR3 DNA: TGTGCCAGCTCACCAACAGGGGGAGGCATCTACGAGCAGTACTTC
CDR3 protein: CASSPTGGGIYEQYF

CDR3 length: 15
V gene: TRBV18
J gene: TRBJ2-4
clone size: .
D gene: .
CDR3 DNA: TGTGCCAGCTCACCAGGCCTCGGGGAAAAAAACATTCAGTACTTC
CDR3 protein: CASSPGLGEKNIQYF